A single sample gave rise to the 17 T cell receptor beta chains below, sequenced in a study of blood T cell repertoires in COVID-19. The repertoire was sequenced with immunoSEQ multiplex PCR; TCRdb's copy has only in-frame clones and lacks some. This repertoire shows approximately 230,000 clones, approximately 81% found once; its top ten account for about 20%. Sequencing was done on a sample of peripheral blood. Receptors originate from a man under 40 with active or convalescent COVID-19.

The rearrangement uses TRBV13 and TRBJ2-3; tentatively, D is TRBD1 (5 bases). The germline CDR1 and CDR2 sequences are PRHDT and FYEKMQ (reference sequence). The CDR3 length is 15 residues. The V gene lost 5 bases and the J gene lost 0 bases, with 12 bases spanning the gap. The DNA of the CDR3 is TGTGCCAGCAGCATCGACAGAGCAAGCACAGATACGCAGTATTTT. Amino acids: CASSIDRASTDTQYF.

The CDR3 nucleotides are TGCAGCGTCGGGGGGGGTCGGACTGAAGCTTTCTTT. Translating it yields CSVGGGRTEAFF. The chain recombines TRBV29-1 with TRBJ1-1, with D possibly being TRBD1 (5 bases). The CDR3 covers 12 residues. Germline CDR1 and CDR2: SQVTM and ANQGSEA. Trimming cost V 6 bases and J 5 bases, with 13 bases left between them.

The CDR3 sequence is CASSLSDLPRETQYF. The CDR3 DNA follows: TGTGCCAGCTCACTAAGCGACCTTCCAAGGGAGACCCAGTACTTC. The genes are TRBV18 and TRBJ2-5; D is unresolved. Between the trimmed V and J ends, which lost 4 bases and 5 bases, there was a span of 17 bases. Looked up from germline, CDR1 is KGHSH and CDR2 is LQKENI. There are 15 residues in the CDR3.

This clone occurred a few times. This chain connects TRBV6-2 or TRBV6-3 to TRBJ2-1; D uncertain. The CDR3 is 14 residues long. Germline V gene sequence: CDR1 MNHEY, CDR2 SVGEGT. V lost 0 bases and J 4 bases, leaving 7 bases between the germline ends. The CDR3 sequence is CASSYSSVYNEQFF. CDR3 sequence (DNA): TGTGCCAGCAGTTACTCAAGCGTGTACAATGAGCAGTTCTTC.

The CDR3, as DNA: TGTGCCAGCAGCTTATTCCGCTCTGGAAACACCATATATTTT. This gives the protein CASSLFRSGNTIYF. This rearrangement joins TRBV13 to TRBJ1-3; D not certain. There are 14 residues in the CDR3. V was pared by 2 bases and J by 0 bases, with 5 bases between. Germline V gene data show CDR1 as PRHDT and CDR2 as FYEKMQ (reference sequence).

The CDR3 loop is CASSPDRAREKLFF. DNA for the CDR3: TGTGCCAGCAGCCCCGACAGGGCGAGGGAAAAACTGTTTTTT. The rearrangement joins TRBV7-2 to TRBJ1-4; 7 bases agree with TRBD1. Per the germline V gene, CDR1 is SGHTA and CDR2 is FQGNSA. CDR3 length: 14 amino acids. Germline trimming cut 5 bases from V and 8 bases from J; bases unmatched to any gene: 8.

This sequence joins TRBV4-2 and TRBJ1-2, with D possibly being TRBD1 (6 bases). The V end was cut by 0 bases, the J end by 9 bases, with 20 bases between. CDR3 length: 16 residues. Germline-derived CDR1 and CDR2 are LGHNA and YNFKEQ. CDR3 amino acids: CASSQDPGDKGWSYTF. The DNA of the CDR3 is TGTGCCAGCAGCCAAGATCCCGGGGACAAGGGCTGGAGCTACACCTTC.

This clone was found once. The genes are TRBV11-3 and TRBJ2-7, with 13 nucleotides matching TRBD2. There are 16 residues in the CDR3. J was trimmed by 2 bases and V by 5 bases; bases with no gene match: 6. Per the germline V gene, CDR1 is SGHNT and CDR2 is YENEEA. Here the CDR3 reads CASSPGTSGTTYEQYF. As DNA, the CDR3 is TGTGCCAGCAGCCCTGGGACTAGCGGGACAACCTACGAGCAGTACTTC.

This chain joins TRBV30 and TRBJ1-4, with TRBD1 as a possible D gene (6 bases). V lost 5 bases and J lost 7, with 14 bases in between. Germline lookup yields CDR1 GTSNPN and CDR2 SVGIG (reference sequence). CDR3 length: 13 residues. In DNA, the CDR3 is TGTGCCTGGGGAGGGGGGGTGGTTGAAAAACTGTTTTTT. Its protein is CAWGGGVVEKLFF.

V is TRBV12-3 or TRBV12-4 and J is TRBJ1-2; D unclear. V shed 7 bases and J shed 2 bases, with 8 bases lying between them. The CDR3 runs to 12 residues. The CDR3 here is CASKARNYGYTF. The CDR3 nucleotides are TGTGCCAGCAAGGCCAGGAACTATGGCTACACCTTC.

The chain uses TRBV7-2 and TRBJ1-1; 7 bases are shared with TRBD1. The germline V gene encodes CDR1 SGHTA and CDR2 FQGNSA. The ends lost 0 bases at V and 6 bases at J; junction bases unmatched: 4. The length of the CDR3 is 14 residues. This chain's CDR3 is CASSLAGQVSEAFF. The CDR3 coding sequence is TGTGCCAGCAGCTTAGCCGGACAGGTCTCTGAAGCTTTCTTT.

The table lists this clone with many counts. The CDR3 spells CASGSGRRDTQYF. For the CDR3, the DNA is TGTGCTAGTGGTAGCGGCCGCAGGGATACGCAGTATTTT. V and J are TRBV12-5 and TRBJ2-3; D perhaps matches TRBD2 (5 bases). The CDR3 contains 13 residues. Trimming took 5 bases from V and 6 from J, leaving 12 bases between them. Per the germline V gene, CDR1 is LGHNT and CDR2 is FRNRAP.

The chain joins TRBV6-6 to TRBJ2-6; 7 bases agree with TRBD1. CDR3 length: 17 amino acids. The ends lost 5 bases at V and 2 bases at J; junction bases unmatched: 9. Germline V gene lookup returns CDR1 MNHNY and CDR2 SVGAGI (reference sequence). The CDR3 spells CASSPRQGITGANVLTF. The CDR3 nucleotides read TGTGCCAGCAGTCCGCGACAGGGTATCACTGGGGCCAACGTCCTGACTTTC.

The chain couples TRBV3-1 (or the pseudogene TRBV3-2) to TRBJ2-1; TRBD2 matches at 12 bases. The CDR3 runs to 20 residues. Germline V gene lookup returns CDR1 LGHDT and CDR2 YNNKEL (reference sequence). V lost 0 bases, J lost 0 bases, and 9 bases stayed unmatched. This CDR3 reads CASSQDRGLAGPSSYNEQFF. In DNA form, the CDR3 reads TGTGCCAGCAGCCAAGATCGTGGACTAGCGGGGCCGAGCTCCTACAATGAGCAGTTCTTC.

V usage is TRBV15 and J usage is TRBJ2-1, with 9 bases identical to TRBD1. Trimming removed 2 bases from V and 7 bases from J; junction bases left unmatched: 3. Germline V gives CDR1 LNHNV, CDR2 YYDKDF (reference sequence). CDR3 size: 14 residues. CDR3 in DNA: TGTGCCACCAGCAGAACAGGGGGCTCGAATGAGCAGTTCTTC. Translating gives CATSRTGGSNEQFF.

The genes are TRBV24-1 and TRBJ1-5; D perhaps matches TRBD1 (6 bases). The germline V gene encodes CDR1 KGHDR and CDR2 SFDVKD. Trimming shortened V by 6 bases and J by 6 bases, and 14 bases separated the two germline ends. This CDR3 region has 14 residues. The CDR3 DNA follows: TGTGCCACCAGTAAGGGAGGGGGTGGTCAGCCCCAGCATTTT. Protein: CATSKGGGGQPQHF.

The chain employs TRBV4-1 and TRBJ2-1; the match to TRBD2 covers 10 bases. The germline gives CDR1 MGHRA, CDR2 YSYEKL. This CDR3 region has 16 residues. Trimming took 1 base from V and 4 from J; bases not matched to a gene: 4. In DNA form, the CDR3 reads TGCGCCAGCAGCCAAGGGAGCGGGGGGGTATACAATGAGCAGTTCTTC. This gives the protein CASSQGSGGVYNEQFF.